The rows below give T cell receptor beta chains drawn from one sample of a study of T cell changes during pregnancy in multiple sclerosis. Here immunoSEQ multiplex PCR was the method, and the copy in TCRdb shows in-frame clones only, minus some. This table holds tens of thousands of clones, 80% to 95% found once. The source material was peripheral blood, sampled after pregnancy. The receptor source for this set is a female donor in good health, enrolled as a control in a pregnancy study. Both conserved end residues are part of each CDR3. The D gene is left open where the match is weak. Some rows mark clone size as missing; the rest say once, few, many or name a class of expanded clone.

j_gene: TRBJ1-3; abundance: NA; len: 14; d_gene: NA; v_gene: TRBV7-9; CDR3aa: CASSFSSGGNTIYF; CDR3nt: TGTGCCAGCAGCTTCTCTTCGGGTGGAAACACCATATATTTT
j_gene: TRBJ1-3; abundance: NA; len: 11; d_gene: NA; v_gene: TRBV6-5; CDR3aa: CASSPFSTIYF; CDR3nt: TGTGCCAGCAGCCCCTTTAGCACCATATATTTT
j_gene: TRBJ1-3; abundance: NA; len: 16; d_gene: NA; v_gene: TRBV5-6; CDR3aa: CASSLGQDPSGNTIYF; CDR3nt: TGTGCCAGCAGCTTGGGACAGGACCCCTCTGGAAACACCATATATTTT
j_gene: TRBJ2-5; abundance: NA; len: 14; d_gene: NA; v_gene: TRBV29-1; CDR3aa: CSVVRQGGQETQYF; CDR3nt: TGCAGCGTTGTCCGGCAGGGAGGCCAAGAGACCCAGTACTTC
j_gene: TRBJ2-1; abundance: NA; len: 18; d_gene: TRBD2; v_gene: TRBV4-2; CDR3aa: CASSQVGSSGSTYNEQFF; CDR3nt: TGTGCCAGCAGCCAAGTGGGGAGTAGCGGGAGTACCTACAATGAGCAGTTCTTC
j_gene: TRBJ2-7; abundance: NA; len: 13; d_gene: TRBD1; v_gene: TRBV29-1; CDR3aa: CSAKTGSSSEQYF; CDR3nt: TGCAGCGCAAAGACAGGGTCGTCCAGCGAGCAGTACTTC
j_gene: TRBJ2-6; abundance: NA; len: 17; d_gene: TRBD1; v_gene: TRBV13; CDR3aa: CASSPGTARSGANVLTF; CDR3nt: TGTGCCAGCAGCCCGGGGACAGCGCGCTCTGGGGCCAACGTCCTGACTTTC
j_gene: TRBJ1-2; abundance: NA; len: 14; d_gene: TRBD1; v_gene: TRBV2; CDR3aa: CASRRQGEGYGYTF; CDR3nt: TGTGCCAGCAGGCGACAGGGCGAGGGGTATGGCTACACCTTC
j_gene: TRBJ1-1; abundance: once; len: 17; d_gene: TRBD1; v_gene: TRBV5-8; CDR3aa: CASSQRTGGFMDTEAFF; CDR3nt: TGTGCCAGCAGCCAGAGGACAGGGGGTTTCATGGACACTGAAGCTTTCTTT
j_gene: TRBJ1-5; abundance: once; len: 13; d_gene: NA; v_gene: TRBV14; CDR3aa: CASSQGAGETQHF; CDR3nt: TGTGCCAGCAGCCAAGGTGCTGGAGAGACCCAGCATTTT
j_gene: TRBJ2-5; abundance: NA; len: 16; d_gene: TRBD2; v_gene: TRBV5-1; CDR3aa: CASSLAGLASQETQYF; CDR3nt: TGCGCCAGCAGCTTGGCAGGACTAGCCTCCCAAGAGACCCAGTACTTC
j_gene: TRBJ2-1; abundance: NA; len: 11; d_gene: NA; v_gene: TRBV7-9; CDR3aa: CASSLDGEWFF; CDR3nt: TGTGCCAGCAGCTTGGACGGGGAATGGTTCTTC
j_gene: TRBJ2-3; abundance: once; len: 16; d_gene: TRBD2; v_gene: TRBV6-4; CDR3aa: CASSDSLAGGADTQYF; CDR3nt: TGTGCCAGCAGTGACTCTCTAGCGGGGGGGGCAGATACGCAGTATTTT
j_gene: TRBJ1-6; abundance: NA; len: 14; d_gene: TRBD1; v_gene: TRBV27; CDR3aa: CASLPGTGTSPLHF; CDR3nt: TGTGCCAGCTTACCCGGGACAGGGACTTCACCCCTCCACTTT
j_gene: TRBJ2-5; abundance: NA; len: 16; d_gene: TRBD2; v_gene: TRBV5-1; CDR3aa: CASSWNSGGIQETQYF; CDR3nt: TGCGCCAGCAGCTGGAATAGCGGGGGGATACAAGAGACCCAGTACTTC
j_gene: TRBJ2-1; abundance: NA; len: 15; d_gene: TRBD1; v_gene: TRBV27; CDR3aa: CASKTQGLSYNEQFF; CDR3nt: TGTGCCAGCAAAACACAGGGGCTCTCCTACAATGAGCAGTTCTTC
j_gene: TRBJ1-5; abundance: NA; len: 16; d_gene: TRBD1; v_gene: TRBV28; CDR3aa: CASSFQGQGLNQPQHF; CDR3nt: TGTGCCAGCAGTTTTCAGGGACAGGGGTTGAATCAGCCCCAGCATTTT
j_gene: TRBJ2-7; abundance: NA; len: 14; d_gene: NA; v_gene: TRBV18; CDR3aa: CASSPVGALREQYF; CDR3nt: TGTGCCAGCTCACCTGTGGGAGCGCTAAGAGAGCAGTACTTC
j_gene: TRBJ2-3; abundance: NA; len: 12; d_gene: NA; v_gene: TRBV29-1; CDR3aa: CSAGQIRDTQYF; CDR3nt: TGCAGCGCCGGACAGATAAGGGATACGCAGTATTTT
j_gene: TRBJ1-1; abundance: once; len: 15; d_gene: TRBD1; v_gene: TRBV7-9; CDR3aa: CASSLGTGGNTEAFF; CDR3nt: TGTGCCAGCAGCCTCGGGACAGGGGGCAACACTGAAGCTTTCTTT
j_gene: TRBJ1-6; abundance: NA; len: 15; d_gene: NA; v_gene: TRBV27; CDR3aa: CASSPIRGFVAPLHF; CDR3nt: TGTGCCAGCAGTCCAATCCGGGGTTTTGTCGCGCCCCTCCACTTT
j_gene: TRBJ1-2; abundance: few; len: 13; d_gene: TRBD1; v_gene: TRBV6-4; CDR3aa: CASSEQGNYGYTF; CDR3nt: TGTGCCAGCAGTGAACAGGGGAACTATGGCTACACCTTC
j_gene: TRBJ2-2; abundance: NA; len: 13; d_gene: NA; v_gene: TRBV11-2; CDR3aa: CASGSSNTGELFF; CDR3nt: TGTGCCAGCGGGAGTTCGAACACCGGGGAGCTGTTTTTT
j_gene: TRBJ1-1; abundance: NA; len: 13; d_gene: NA; v_gene: TRBV6-5; CDR3aa: CASRERVETEAFF; CDR3nt: TGTGCCAGCAGGGAGAGGGTAGAGACTGAAGCTTTCTTT